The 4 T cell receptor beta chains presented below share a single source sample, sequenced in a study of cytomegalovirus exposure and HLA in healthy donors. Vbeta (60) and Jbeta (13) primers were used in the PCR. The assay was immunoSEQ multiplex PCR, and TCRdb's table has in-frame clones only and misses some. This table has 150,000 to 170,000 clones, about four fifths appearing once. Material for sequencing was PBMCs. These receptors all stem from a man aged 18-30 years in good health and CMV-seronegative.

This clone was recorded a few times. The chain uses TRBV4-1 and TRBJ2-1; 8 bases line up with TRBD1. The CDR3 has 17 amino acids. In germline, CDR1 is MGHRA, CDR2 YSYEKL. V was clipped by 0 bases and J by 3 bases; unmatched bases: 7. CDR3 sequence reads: CASSQDKTGVFYNEQFF. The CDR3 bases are TGCGCCAGCAGCCAAGATAAGACAGGGGTGTTCTACAATGAGCAGTTCTTC.

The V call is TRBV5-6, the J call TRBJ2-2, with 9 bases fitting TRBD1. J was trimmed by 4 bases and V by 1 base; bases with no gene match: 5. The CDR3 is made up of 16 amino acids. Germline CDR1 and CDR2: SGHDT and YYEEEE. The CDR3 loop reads CASSLRGTGLTGELFF. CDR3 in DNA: TGTGCCAGCAGCTTGAGGGGGACAGGGCTCACCGGGGAGCTGTTTTTT.

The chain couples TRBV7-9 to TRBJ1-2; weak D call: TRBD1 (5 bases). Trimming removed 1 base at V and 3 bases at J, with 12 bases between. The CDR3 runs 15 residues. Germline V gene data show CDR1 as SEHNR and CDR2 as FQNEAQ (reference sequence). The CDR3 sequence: CASSLGYRPDYGYTF. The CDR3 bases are TGTGCCAGCAGCTTAGGATACAGGCCCGACTATGGCTACACCTTC.

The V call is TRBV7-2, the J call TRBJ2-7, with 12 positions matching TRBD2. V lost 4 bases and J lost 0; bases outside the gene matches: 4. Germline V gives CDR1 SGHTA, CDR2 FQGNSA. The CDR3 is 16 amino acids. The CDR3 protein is CASSWTSGVSSYEQYF. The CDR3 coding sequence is TGTGCCAGCAGCTGGACTAGCGGGGTAAGCTCCTACGAGCAGTACTTC. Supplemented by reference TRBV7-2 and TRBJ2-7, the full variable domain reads GAGVSQSPSNKVTEKGKDVELRCDPISGHTALYWYRQSLGQGLEFLIYFQGNSAPDKSGLPSDRFSAERTGGSVSTLTIQRTQQEDSAVYLCASSWTSGVSSYEQYFGPGTRLTVT.